The 29 T cell receptor beta chains below were found in one sample sequenced in a study of vaccination and CD4 T cells after COVID-19. Oncomine TCR Beta short-read sequencing was applied to DNA from cultured CD4+ T cells. MiXCR, run by TCRdb on the PCR reads, gives a single entry per CDR3 protein. The profile shows some 11,000 distinct CDR3 sequences, about 19% of them singletons. These receptors are not linked to any known antigen. Documented treatment: roughly nine-day PBMC culture with coronavirus spike peptide pools or control peptides (ViraFEST assay). Here the sequenced sample was CD4+ T cells from blood, cultured in vitro, taken before SARS-CoV-2 vaccination. The receptors derive from a human donor who received a COVID-19 vaccine.

The table lists this clonotype with a few counts. As DNA, the CDR3 is TGCAGTGCCGCAGGGACTGTAGGCACCGGGGAGCTGTTTTTT. Amino acids: CSAAGTVGTGELFF. The chain couples TRBV20-1 to TRBJ2-2; maybe TRBD2 (6 bases). The V end lost 6 bases, the J end lost 4 bases, and 15 bases lay between the germline ends. Germline V lookup: CDR1 DFQATT, CDR2 SNEGSKA (reference sequence). The CDR3 is made up of 14 amino acids.

This clonotype was seen only a few times. In DNA form, the CDR3 reads TGTGCCAGCAGTTATCGGACAGGGGCTAACTATGGCTACACCTTC. Amino acids: CASSYRTGANYGYTF. The chain uses TRBV6-5 and TRBJ1-2; 9 bases agree with TRBD1. V lost 3 bases, J lost 0 bases, and 2 bases stayed unmatched. CDR3 size: 15 residues. Germline lookup yields CDR1 MNHEY and CDR2 SVGAGI.

This clonotype was counted only a few times. The genes are TRBV7-9 and TRBJ1-2; 7 bases are a match to TRBD1. This CDR3 has 16 amino acids. Germline V gene data show CDR1 as SEHNR and CDR2 as FQNEAQ (reference sequence). V dropped 5 bases and J dropped 2; count of bases not matched to a gene: 11. This CDR3 is CASSPRRQGENYGYTF. The CDR3 nucleotides are TGTGCCAGCAGCCCCCGACGACAGGGCGAAAACTATGGCTACACCTTC.

This clonotype was seen a few times. The chain carries TRBV6-7 and TRBJ2-7; D perhaps matches TRBD2 (5 bases). TRBV6-7 is classed as an ORF, of uncertain function. V gave up 11 bases and J gave up 4 bases, with 18 bases separating them. This CDR3 contains 13 residues. The CDR3 DNA reads as TGTGCCGGATGGATGGAGGTAAATTACGAGCAGTACTTC. It is translated as CAGWMEVNYEQYF.

As concerns this clonotype: At one end the junction does not follow the germline gene, possibly because of a read error. This chain links TRBV10-3 with TRBJ2-7; 7 bases match TRBD1. Germline lookup yields CDR1 ENHRY and CDR2 SYGVKD. This CDR3 is 14 amino acids long. Written as DNA, the CDR3 is TGTGCCATCACTGAGGCCCGACAGGGCTACGAGCAGTACTTC. Amino acid sequence: CAITEARQGYEQYF.

This clonotype was picked up a small number of times. V is TRBV2 and J is TRBJ2-3, with 8 bases lining up with TRBD2. J gave up 0 bases and V 5 bases, and 10 bases lay outside the gene matches. The germline V gene has CDR1 SNHLY and CDR2 FYNNEI. The CDR3 covers 17 residues. CDR3 sequence (DNA): TGTGCCAGCAGTTATCCCCTTAGCGGGACTAGCACAGATACGCAGTATTTT. It specifies CASSYPLSGTSTDTQYF.

This sequence joins TRBV19 and TRBJ2-7; D is perhaps TRBD1 (6 bases). The V gene lost 5 bases and the J gene lost 2 bases, with 19 bases spanning the gap. The germline CDR1 and CDR2 sequences are LNHDA and SQIVND (reference sequence). The CDR3 runs to 16 residues. CDR3 sequence (DNA): TGTGCCAGTAGTCCAACTTCCGGGACACCAACCTACGAGCAGTACTTC. It specifies CASSPTSGTPTYEQYF.

This clonotype was observed a few times. This chain connects TRBV4-2 to TRBJ2-3; D might be TRBD2 (6 bases). Germline CDR1 reads LGHNA; CDR2 reads YNFKEQ. Trimming took 3 bases from V and 6 from J, leaving 16 bases between them. This CDR3 has 15 amino acids. CDR3 nucleotides: TGTGCCAGCAGCCAGGCGGGGCAGCAGGAGGATACGCAGTATTTT. This encodes CASSQAGQQEDTQYF.

This chain links TRBV6-5 with TRBJ2-1, with TRBD2 matching 10 bases. The V and J ends lost 3 bases and 7 bases, in that order; junction bases with no gene match: 3. Germline assignment: CDR1 MNHEY and CDR2 SVGAGI. The CDR3 consists of 14 residues. CDR3 amino acids: CASSYLLAGNEQFF. CDR3 bases: TGTGCCAGCAGTTATCTACTAGCGGGGAATGAGCAGTTCTTC.

This clonotype was seen only a few times. This sequence joins TRBV5-1 and TRBJ1-2, with a weak D call TRBD1 (5 bases). The V end was cut by 4 bases, the J end by 1 base, with 14 bases between. The germline CDR1 and CDR2 sequences are SGHRS and YFSETQ. CDR3 size: 15 residues. CDR3 residues: CASSRGEVFNYGYTF. CDR3 DNA: TGCGCCAGCAGCCGAGGGGAGGTCTTTAACTATGGCTACACCTTC.

V is TRBV7-9 and J is TRBJ2-1; 13 nucleotides agree with TRBD2. Per the germline V gene, CDR1 is SEHNR and CDR2 is FQNEAQ (reference sequence). The CDR3 is 18 amino acids. The V and J ends lost 5 bases and 3 bases, in that order; junction bases with no gene match: 10. CDR3 sequence: CASSARGLAGAFYNEQFF. As DNA, the CDR3 is TGTGCCAGCAGCGCCCGAGGACTAGCGGGGGCCTTCTACAATGAGCAGTTCTTC.

The chain employs TRBV5-1 and TRBJ2-3; 8 bases agree with TRBD2. Germline values: CDR1 SGHRS, CDR2 YFSETQ. Losses at the gene ends were 0 bases for V and 7 bases for J; bases not matched to a gene: 10. This CDR3 comprises 16 residues. In DNA form, the CDR3 reads TGCGCCAGCAGCTTGGCCCCGGGACTAGTATTAAATACGCAGTATTTT. Translation gives CASSLAPGLVLNTQYF.

The rearrangement links TRBV12-3 or TRBV12-4 to TRBJ2-5; D assignment may be TRBD1 or TRBD2 (5 bases each). Trimming removed 3 bases from V and 7 bases from J, with 12 bases in between. This CDR3 has 13 residues. CDR3 amino acids: CASSFLQGRTQYF. CDR3 DNA: TGTGCCAGCAGTTTTCTCCAGGGACGGACCCAGTACTTC.

The table lists this clonotype with a few counts. The CDR3 sequence: CASTITVRGQGPNSGNTIYF. The CDR3 region has the DNA TGTGCCAGCACCATAACGGTTCGTGGACAGGGCCCCAACTCTGGAAACACCATATATTTT. The V gene is TRBV7-9, the J gene TRBJ1-3; 8 nucleotides align to TRBD1. Germline CDR1 and CDR2: SEHNR and FQNEAQ (reference sequence). V trimming: 7 bases; J trimming: 0 bases; junction bases outside the gene matches: 20. This CDR3 region has 20 residues.

This chain joins TRBV7-9 and TRBJ1-1; maybe TRBD1 (5 bases). Germline V gives CDR1 SEHNR, CDR2 FQNEAQ (reference sequence). The V gene lost 1 base and the J gene lost 1 base, with 19 bases spanning the gap. The CDR3 totals 18 residues. Here the CDR3 DNA reads TGTGCCAGCAGCTTAGTGGGGCACCCTGGCGTAAAGAACACTGAAGCTTTCTTT. It codes for CASSLVGHPGVKNTEAFF.

CDR3 bases: TGTGCCAGCAGCCAAGAGAGTTGGGCAGGTAGACTCTATGGCTACACCTTC. As protein: CASSQESWAGRLYGYTF. This sequence joins TRBV4-2 and TRBJ1-2; D not certain. The CDR3 consists of 17 residues. CDR1 is LGHNA and CDR2 is YNFKEQ in the germline V gene. V was trimmed by 0 bases and J by 4 bases, leaving 18 bases between them.

A few counts support this clonotype. The gene calls are TRBV29-1 and TRBJ2-3; 9 nucleotides agree with TRBD2. The trim removed 4 bases at V and 4 bases at J, leaving 9 bases unmatched. The CDR3 runs 15 residues. From germline, CDR1 is SQVTM and CDR2 ANQGSEA. CDR3 loop: CSVGRGGGAADTQYF. In nucleotides, the CDR3 is TGCAGCGTTGGCCGCGGCGGGGGGGCTGCAGATACGCAGTATTTT.

The chain recombines TRBV7-3 with TRBJ2-2; 10 nucleotides agree with TRBD2. Trimming removed 1 base from V and 2 bases from J; junction bases left unmatched: 4. The CDR3 loop spans 17 amino acids. The germline CDR1 and CDR2 sequences are SGHTA and FQGTGA. The CDR3 loop reads CASSLIGLAANTGELFF. DNA of the CDR3: TGTGCCAGCAGCTTAATAGGACTAGCGGCTAACACCGGGGAGCTGTTTTTT.

This clonotype came up a few times. The rearrangement uses TRBV4-1 and TRBJ2-2; 10 nucleotides agree with TRBD1. The ends lost 1 base at V and 6 bases at J; junction bases unmatched: 14. This CDR3 contains 19 residues. Germline assignment: CDR1 MGHRA and CDR2 YSYEKL. The DNA of the CDR3 is TGCGCCAGCAGCCAAGTAATCGGCGACAGGGGGCAAAAAGCCGGGGAGCTGTTTTTT. Its translation is CASSQVIGDRGQKAGELFF.

This clonotype has a single count. This chain uses TRBV6-1 with TRBJ1-2; D perhaps matches TRBD1 (5 bases). With 7 bases removed from V and 2 bases from J, the gap between germline ends came to 11 bases. CDR3 length: 13 amino acids. Germline CDR1 reads MNHNS; CDR2 reads SASEGT. CDR3 nucleotides: TGTGCCAGCAACCCTCCAGGGAACTATGGCTACACCTTC. Its protein is CASNPPGNYGYTF.

This clonotype came up a few times. The rearrangement links TRBV12-3 or TRBV12-4 to TRBJ1-1; D is unclear. CDR3 length equals 16 residues. Trimming left V 6 bases short and J 1 base short, with 18 bases between. CDR3 loop: CASSPRAPNRNTEAFF. CDR3 nucleotide sequence: TGTGCCAGCAGCCCGAGGGCCCCCAATCGGAACACTGAAGCTTTCTTT.

The chain employs TRBV10-2 and TRBJ1-5, with a tentative D call TRBD1 (5 bases). The CDR3 consists of 14 residues. Germline CDR1 reads WSHSY; CDR2 reads SAAADI. V lost 3 bases and J lost 5, with 11 bases in between. In DNA, the CDR3 is TGCGCCAGCAGTGAAGCAGGAGGGGATCAGCCCCAGCATTTT. It specifies CASSEAGGDQPQHF.

This clonotype came up a few times. This chain uses TRBV10-1 with TRBJ1-2, with D possibly TRBD1 on 5 matching bases. The germline CDR1 and CDR2 sequences are WNHNN and SYGVQD (reference sequence). V dropped 2 bases and J dropped 8 bases, with 9 bases sitting between them. This CDR3 is built from 12 residues. The CDR3 DNA reads TGCGCCAGCAGTGAGACAGGCCGAGGCTACACCTTC. This translates into CASSETGRGYTF.

This clonotype was seen a few times. This chain connects TRBV21-1 to TRBJ2-7; no DNA check was done on the table's D call, TRBD1. TRBV21-1 is a listed pseudogene. There are 13 residues in the CDR3. CDR3 in DNA: TGTGCCAGCAGCAGCCGAGACAGTTACGAGCAGTACTTC. Translating gives CASSSRDSYEQYF.

This clonotype was observed a handful of times. This rearrangement joins TRBV24-1 to TRBJ2-1; 9 bases align to TRBD2. Trimming removed 3 bases from V and 2 bases from J; junction bases left unmatched: 7. Germline V gives CDR1 KGHDR, CDR2 SFDVKD. The CDR3 length is 17 residues. The CDR3 region is CATSDPFSGGTYNEQFF. The CDR3 DNA reads TGTGCCACCAGTGATCCCTTTAGCGGGGGAACCTACAATGAGCAGTTCTTC.

In regard to this clonotype: Germline is not matched at one junction end, which may reflect a read error. This rearrangement joins TRBV6-1 to TRBJ1-4; the D is unclear. The CDR3 contains 14 residues. Germline V gives CDR1 MNHNS, CDR2 SASEGT. The chain's CDR3 is CASGDGATNEKLFF. The CDR3 bases are TGTGCCAGCGGTGACGGGGCAACTAATGAAAAACTGTTTTTT.

This clonotype was seen more than once but under ten times. The chain joins TRBV5-1 to TRBJ2-1, with 13 bases matching TRBD2. The CDR3 spans 18 residues. With 4 bases clipped from V and 2 bases from J, the junction kept 9 bases outside the gene matches. Germline V lookup: CDR1 SGHRS, CDR2 YFSETQ. The chain's CDR3 is CASSPRLAGGLPYNEQFF. CDR3 DNA sequence: TGCGCCAGCAGCCCGAGACTAGCGGGGGGCCTCCCCTACAATGAGCAGTTCTTC.

V gene TRBV5-6 combines with J gene TRBJ2-7; tentative D call: TRBD1 (6 bases). V lost 1 base to trimming and J lost 2 bases, with 10 bases between them. Germline loops: CDR1 SGHDT, CDR2 YYEEEE. The CDR3 length is 14 residues. In DNA form, the CDR3 reads TGTGCCAGCAGCTTGCCAGGGGCACCCTACGAGCAGTACTTC. Encoded protein: CASSLPGAPYEQYF.

The V and J genes are TRBV2 and TRBJ2-5, with 10 positions matching TRBD2. V lost 6 bases, J lost 2 bases, and 15 bases stayed unmatched. The CDR3 loop spans 18 amino acids. Germline V gene lookup returns CDR1 SNHLY and CDR2 FYNNEI. CDR3 nucleotide sequence: TGTGCCAGCAGCCCAAGAGGACTAGCGGCCCCCTTGCAAGAGACCCAGTACTTC. Translated, it gives CASSPRGLAAPLQETQYF. Together with reference TRBV2 and TRBJ2-5, the CDR3 gives the full variable domain: EPEVTQTPSHQVTQMGQEVILRCVPISNHLYFYWYRQILGQKVEFLVSFYNNEISEKSEIFDDQFSVERPDGSNFTLKIRSTKLEDSAMYFCASSPRGLAAPLQETQYFGPGTRLLVL.